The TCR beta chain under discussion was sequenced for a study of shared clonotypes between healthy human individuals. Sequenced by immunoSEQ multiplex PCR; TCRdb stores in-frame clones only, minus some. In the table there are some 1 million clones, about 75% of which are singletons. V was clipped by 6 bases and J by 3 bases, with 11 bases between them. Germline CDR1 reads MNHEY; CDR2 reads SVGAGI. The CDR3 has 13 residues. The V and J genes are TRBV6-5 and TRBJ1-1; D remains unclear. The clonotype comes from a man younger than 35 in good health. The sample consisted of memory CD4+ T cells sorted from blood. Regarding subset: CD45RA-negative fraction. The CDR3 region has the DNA TGTGCCAGCAGCGTCGACCAGGACACTGAAGCTTTCTTT. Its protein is CASSVDQDTEAFF.